The subject of this entry is one T cell receptor (beta chain). The antigen remains undetermined. The donors belonged to the approximately 130-subject validation cohort, separate from the approximately 670-subject first cohort. The assay was immunoSEQ multiplex PCR, and TCRdb's table has in-frame clones only and misses some. This table has more than 250,000 clones, around 91% appearing once. The CDR3 contains 16 residues. V gave up 4 bases and J gave up 7 bases; unmatched junction bases: 11. Germline V lookup: CDR1 KGHSH, CDR2 LQKENI. The record originates from a study of cytomegalovirus exposure and HLA in healthy donors. Broader study findings: A subsequent analysis found that TCR clusters from the first cohort also tended to co-occur in the 120 or so validation repertoires, with under 95% of cluster scores above 0.

The J gene is TRBJ2-1, the V gene TRBV18; 9 positions agree with TRBD2. The sequence was collected from a woman aged 25 to 39 in good health and CMV-seronegative. The sample was PBMCs. The CDR3 region has the DNA TGTGCCAGCTCACTACTGGGCCTAGCGGGAAGAAATGAGCAGTTCTTC. Protein sequence: CASSLLGLAGRNEQFF.